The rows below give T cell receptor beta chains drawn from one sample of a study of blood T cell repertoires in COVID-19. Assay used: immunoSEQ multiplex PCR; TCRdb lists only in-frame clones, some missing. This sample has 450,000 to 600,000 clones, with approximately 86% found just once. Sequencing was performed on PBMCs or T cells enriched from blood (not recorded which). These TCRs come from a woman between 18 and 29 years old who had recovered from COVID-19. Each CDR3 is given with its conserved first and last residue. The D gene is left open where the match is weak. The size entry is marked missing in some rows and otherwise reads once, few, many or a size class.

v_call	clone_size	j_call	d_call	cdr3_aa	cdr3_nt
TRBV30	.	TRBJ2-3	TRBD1	CAWSEGANTQYF	TGTGCCTGGAGCGAGGGGGCGAATACGCAGTATTTT
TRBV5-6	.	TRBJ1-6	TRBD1	CASSFGTGGVDSPLHF	TGTGCCAGCAGCTTTGGGACAGGGGGTGTAGATTCACCCCTCCACTTT
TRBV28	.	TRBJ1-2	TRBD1	CASSGIQGMEGYTF	TGTGCCAGCAGTGGAATACAGGGGATGGAGGGCTACACCTTC
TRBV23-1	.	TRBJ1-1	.	CASSQSSRIRNTEAFF	TGCGCCAGCAGTCAATCTTCGAGGATAAGGAACACTGAAGCTTTCTTT
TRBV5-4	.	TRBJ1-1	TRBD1	CASSTSGGARAFF	TGTGCCAGCAGCACCTCAGGGGGCGCGAGGGCTTTCTTT
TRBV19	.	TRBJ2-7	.	CASSPTPAITTYEQYF	TGTGCCAGTAGCCCCACCCCGGCCATTACTACCTACGAGCAGTACTTC
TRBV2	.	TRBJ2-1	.	CASSEPSGLSPQFF	TGTGCCAGCAGTGAACCTTCGGGACTTAGCCCCCAATTCTTC
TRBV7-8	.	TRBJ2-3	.	CASSFFTAPRNTDTQYF	TGTGCCAGCAGCTTCTTTACAGCCCCACGAAACACAGATACGCAGTATTTT
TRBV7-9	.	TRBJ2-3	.	CASSYPSGTDTQYF	TGTGCCAGCAGTTATCCTAGCGGCACAGATACGCAGTATTTT
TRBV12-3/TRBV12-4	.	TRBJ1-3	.	CASSRGGNTIYF	TGTGCCAGCAGCCGCGGCGGCAACACCATATATTTT
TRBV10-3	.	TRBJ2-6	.	CAISGQGANVLTF	TGTGCCATCAGTGGGCAGGGTGCCAACGTCCTGACTTTC
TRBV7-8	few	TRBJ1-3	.	CASSQGVGLSGNTIYF	TGTGCCAGCAGTCAAGGGGTAGGCCTTTCTGGAAACACCATATATTTT
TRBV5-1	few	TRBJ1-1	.	CASSLEEVITEAFF	TGCGCCAGCAGCTTGGAAGAGGTAATCACTGAAGCTTTCTTT
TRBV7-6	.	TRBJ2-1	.	CASSLARGNEQFF	TGTGCCAGCAGCTTAGCGAGGGGGAATGAGCAGTTCTTC
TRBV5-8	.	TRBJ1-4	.	CASSPGQPTNEKLFF	TGTGCCAGCAGCCCAGGACAGCCAACTAATGAAAAACTGTTTTTT
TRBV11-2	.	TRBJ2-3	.	CASSLVRGGITDTQYF	TGTGCCAGCAGCTTAGTCCGCGGGGGCATCACAGATACGCAGTATTTT
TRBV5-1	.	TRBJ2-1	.	CASSLDSEQFF	TGCGCCAGCAGCTTGGACAGTGAGCAGTTCTTC
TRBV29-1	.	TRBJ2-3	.	CSVEPGGFTDTQYF	TGCAGCGTTGAACCGGGGGGCTTCACAGATACGCAGTATTTT
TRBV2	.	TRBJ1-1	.	CASSEPEPAFF	TGTGCCAGCAGTGAACCGGAGCCGGCTTTCTTT
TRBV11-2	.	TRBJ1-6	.	CASSLGVPGSPLHF	TGTGCCAGCAGCTTAGGAGTCCCCGGTTCACCCCTCCACTTT
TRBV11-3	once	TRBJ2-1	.	CASSQAGYNEQFF	TGTGCCAGCAGCCAGGCGGGTTACAATGAGCAGTTCTTC
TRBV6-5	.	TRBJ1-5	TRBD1	CASKDRVIGNQPQHF	TGTGCCAGCAAGGACAGGGTAATCGGCAATCAGCCCCAGCATTTT
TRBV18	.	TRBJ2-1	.	CASSPTVAGRTNNEQFF	TGTGCCAGCTCACCAACCGTAGCAGGGAGGACTAACAATGAGCAGTTCTTC
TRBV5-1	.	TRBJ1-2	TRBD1	CASSLELDRGQGYTF	TGCGCCAGCAGCTTGGAACTAGACAGGGGGCAAGGCTACACCTTC
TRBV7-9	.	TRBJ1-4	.	CASSLGQGSEKLFF	TGTGCCAGCAGCTTAGGGCAAGGGAGTGAAAAACTGTTTTTT
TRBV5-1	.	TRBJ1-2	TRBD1	CASSRRSTGGAGYGYTF	TGCGCCAGCAGCAGACGATCCACAGGGGGCGCAGGGTATGGCTACACCTTC